What follows describes a single T cell receptor beta chain. The sample belongs to a study of blood T cell repertoires in COVID-19. Study-level information: Acute and convalescent COVID-19 samples came from the United States, Italy and Spain.

Authors' data handling: Amplification of reference gene primers was used by the study to estimate nucleated cell counts. Measured with immunoSEQ multiplex PCR; TCRdb has only the in-frame clones, and not every one. V and J calls and clone size are as listed in that table; D and trimming were resolved from the DNA. Of approximately 200,000 clones listed, 87% are singletons. The germline V gene encodes CDR1 MDHEN and CDR2 SYDVKM. The CDR3 extends over 13 amino acids. V was cut by 3 bases and J by 1 base, with 6 bases left in between. Adults between roughly 18 and 95 years of age took part from some 25 US areas.

The specimen sequenced was PBMCs or T cells enriched from blood (not recorded which). This rearrangement joins TRBV28 to TRBJ1-1; TRBD1 is a possible D gene (5 bases). This sequence was found in a young man with acute COVID-19. CDR3 DNA: TGTGCCAGCAGTTTGCAGGGGAACACTGAAGCTTTCTTT. Its protein product is CASSLQGNTEAFF.